The 27 T cell receptor beta chains in this list originate from one sample, sequenced in a study of blood T cells in healthy people across ages. Combining a sample-barcoded 5' primer with a J-beta primer mix, a second PCR ran for roughly 7 to 12 cycles. TCRdb passed the 5' RACE reads through MiXCR, listing each CDR3 protein once. The sample yields 700,000 to 900,000 distinct CDR3 sequences, around 24% seen once. These data also featured in a second study, about T cells of mothers and their children.

Input material: blood. The receptors were gathered from a boy aged 5-17 years in good health.

This clonotype occurred a few times. The chain couples TRBV12-3 or TRBV12-4 to TRBJ1-1; D not resolved. With 7 bases removed from V and 1 base from J, the gap between germline ends came to 13 bases. The length of the CDR3 is 14 residues. This chain's CDR3 is CASIPGGWNTEAFF. CDR3 nucleotides: TGTGCCAGCATCCCCGGCGGATGGAACACTGAAGCTTTCTTT.

The gene calls are TRBV24-1 and TRBJ2-1; D is unresolved. Trimming removed 2 bases at V and 7 bases at J, with 8 bases between. CDR1 is KGHDR and CDR2 is SFDVKD in the germline V gene. The CDR3 extends over 13 amino acids. CDR3 sequence (DNA): TGTGCCACCAGTGATTCTATTACAAATGAGCAGTTCTTC. Encoded protein: CATSDSITNEQFF.

The chain couples TRBV2 to TRBJ2-1; 13 positions match TRBD2. Germline CDR1 reads SNHLY; CDR2 reads FYNNEI. V shed 8 bases and J 4 bases; nucleotides not matched to a gene: 8. CDR3 length: 16 residues. CDR3 residues: CASGQTSGGPYNEQFF. As DNA, the CDR3 is TGTGCCAGCGGTCAGACTAGCGGGGGGCCTTACAATGAGCAGTTCTTC.

This clonotype was detected only a few times. The chain is built from TRBV6-5 and TRBJ1-1; D remains unclear. The CDR3 covers 13 residues. With 6 bases removed from V and 8 bases from J, the gap between germline ends came to 16 bases. Germline CDR1 and CDR2: MNHEY and SVGAGI. This chain's CDR3 is CASSPTAPLEAFF. CDR3 coding DNA: TGTGCCAGCAGCCCTACAGCACCTCTCGAAGCTTTCTTT.

The chain combines TRBV4-1 with TRBJ1-1; the D gene is possibly TRBD1 (5 bases). The V gene's germline CDR1 is MGHRA and CDR2 YSYEKL. This CDR3 contains 15 residues. V lost 4 bases and J lost 7, with 19 bases in between. This CDR3 reads CASSPGRGGTGEAFF. The CDR3 DNA sequence: TGCGCCAGCAGCCCCGGCCGGGGAGGGACCGGTGAAGCTTTCTTT.

The rearrangement joins TRBV9 to TRBJ2-6; D is uncertain. V lost 5 bases to trimming and J lost 4 bases, with 13 bases between them. The CDR3 has 15 amino acids. Germline CDR1 reads SGDLS; CDR2 reads YYNGEE. The CDR3 nucleotides read TGTGCCAGCAGTACCCTCTTGGGGGGGGCCAACGTCCTGACTTTC. It specifies CASSTLLGGANVLTF.

This clonotype was recorded a few times. The chain combines TRBV30 with TRBJ1-5; 8 bases are shared with TRBD1. Germline values: CDR1 GTSNPN, CDR2 SVGIG (reference sequence). CDR3 length: 13 amino acids. V was clipped by 2 bases and J by 9 bases; unmatched bases: 6. The chain's CDR3 is CAWSQGAQPPQHF. The CDR3 DNA reads as TGTGCCTGGAGTCAGGGGGCACAACCGCCCCAGCATTTT.

This clonotype has a handful of counts. This chain connects TRBV29-1 to TRBJ1-1; D is unresolved. Trimming pared 0 bases from V and 0 bases from J, leaving 11 bases between. Germline V gene lookup returns CDR1 SQVTM and CDR2 ANQGSEA. The CDR3 spans 15 residues. CDR3 DNA sequence: TGCAGCGTTGAAGATACGGAGGATATGAACACTGAAGCTTTCTTT. It yields the protein CSVEDTEDMNTEAFF. Complete variable domain (other parts from reference TRBV29-1 and TRBJ1-1): SAVISQKPSRDICQRGTSLTIQCQVDSQVTMMFWYRQQPGQSLTLIATANQGSEATYESGFVIDKFPISRPNLTFSTLTVSNMSPEDSSIYLCSVEDTEDMNTEAFFGQGTRLTVV.

This clonotype was counted only a few times. The chain couples TRBV20-1 to TRBJ1-1, with TRBD1 matching 9 bases. This CDR3 is built from 15 residues. The J segment lost 2 bases and the V segment lost 7 bases, leaving 11 bases of the junction unmatched. Germline values: CDR1 DFQATT, CDR2 SNEGSKA (reference sequence). For the CDR3, the DNA is TGCAGTGTCCCCTCCGGGGGACAGGGTAACACTGAAGCTTTCTTT. It encodes CSVPSGGQGNTEAFF.

This clonotype was found a few times. The J gene is TRBJ2-5, the V gene TRBV6-1; no reliable D call. The DNA end is more similar to TRBJ2-7, so the J call may be wrong. Germline assignment: CDR1 MNHNS and CDR2 SASEGT. The CDR3 loop spans 15 amino acids. CDR3 loop: CASSPPSSVGYEQYF. The CDR3 DNA is TGTGCCAGCAGTCCACCCAGCTCCGTCGGCTACGAGCAGTACTTC.

This clonotype was recorded a few times. The gene calls are TRBV27 and TRBJ2-3; either TRBD1 or TRBD2 may supply D (5 bases each). The CDR3 extends over 16 amino acids. V was pared by 1 base and J by 0 bases, with 11 bases between. Germline CDR1 reads MNHEY; CDR2 reads SMNVEV (reference sequence). CDR3 in DNA: TGTGCCAGCAGTTTATATCCGGGGCCTAGCACAGATACGCAGTATTTT. This codes for CASSLYPGPSTDTQYF.

This clonotype was recorded a few times. This chain links TRBV15 with TRBJ2-1, with D possibly being TRBD2 (5 bases). Germline V gene data show CDR1 as LNHNV and CDR2 as YYDKDF (reference sequence). The V gene lost 3 bases and the J gene lost 6 bases, with 15 bases spanning the gap. The CDR3 has 15 amino acids. Written as DNA, the CDR3 is TGTGCCACCAGCAGTCGGGGTTTAGACGGCAATGAGCAGTTCTTC. Protein product: CATSSRGLDGNEQFF.

This clonotype was seen only a few times. Germline and junction disagree at one end, which may indicate a read error. The rearrangement joins TRBV12-5 to TRBJ2-3; D uncertain. Germline V gene lookup returns CDR1 LGHNT and CDR2 FRNRAP. The CDR3 is made up of 13 amino acids. The CDR3 loop reads CASGVVPADTQYF. In DNA, the CDR3 is TGTGCTAGTGGTGTGGTTCCCGCAGATACGCAGTATTTT.

The gene calls are TRBV24-1 and TRBJ2-5; tentatively, D is TRBD2 (6 bases). TRBJ2-1 explains the end of the DNA better; the J call may be wrong. Per germline, CDR1 KGHDR and CDR2 SFDVKD. The CDR3 totals 13 residues. The CDR3 region is CATSDPSGEKQFF. CDR3 coding DNA: TGTGCCACCAGTGACCCCTCGGGGGAGAAACAGTTCTTC.

The chain recombines TRBV29-1 with TRBJ1-5; a possible D gene is TRBD1 (6 bases). This CDR3 contains 13 residues. V lost 4 bases to trimming and J lost 3 bases, with 10 bases between them. The germline CDR1 and CDR2 sequences are SQVTM and ANQGSEA. The CDR3 DNA reads as TGCAGCGTTGCCAGGGGCCTCAATCAGCCCCAGCATTTT. Translation gives CSVARGLNQPQHF.

For the CDR3, the DNA is TGCAGCGTTGTTGAGGACAGGGTAAGGAATGAGCAGTTCTTC. Its protein is CSVVEDRVRNEQFF. The chain couples TRBV29-1 to TRBJ2-1; 8 bases line up with TRBD1. The CDR3 is 14 amino acids. V was pared by 4 bases and J by 7 bases, with 9 bases of the junction left unmatched. The germline V gene has CDR1 SQVTM and CDR2 ANQGSEA.

This clonotype came up a few times. The chain links TRBV20-1 to TRBJ2-1; D is unresolved. CDR3 length: 14 residues. Trimming shortened V by 3 bases and J by 1 base, and 10 bases separated the two germline ends. Germline assignment: CDR1 DFQATT and CDR2 SNEGSKA (reference sequence). The DNA of the CDR3 is TGCAGTGCTAGCAACAGCTTATCCTACAATGAGCAGTTCTTC. It translates to CSASNSLSYNEQFF.

The chain joins TRBV4-1 to TRBJ1-6; the D gene is possibly TRBD1 (5 bases). Germline CDR1 and CDR2: MGHRA and YSYEKL. The CDR3 extends over 16 amino acids. V was pared by 4 bases and J by 8 bases, with 18 bases between. CDR3 sequence reads: CASSPGGTRPDSPLHF. In DNA form, the CDR3 reads TGCGCCAGCAGCCCCGGCGGGACGCGACCAGATTCACCCCTCCACTTT.

The rearrangement uses TRBV29-1 and TRBJ2-5, with 9 bases that match TRBD2. This CDR3 comprises 15 residues. Losses at the gene ends were 4 bases for V and 4 bases for J; bases not matched to a gene: 10. Germline CDR1 SQVTM, CDR2 ANQGSEA. The CDR3 nucleotides are TGCAGCGTTGTGATCCCGGGACTAGCATTAGAGACCCAGTACTTC. This translates into CSVVIPGLALETQYF.

This clonotype was recorded at least ten times. The CDR3 is CASSRPGETQYF. The DNA of the CDR3 is TGTGCCAGCAGCCGACCAGGGGAGACCCAGTACTTC. The V call is TRBV7-6, the J call TRBJ2-5; weak D call: TRBD1 (5 bases). Germline V gene data show CDR1 as SGHVS and CDR2 as FNYEAQ. This CDR3 spans 12 amino acids. Trimming stripped 5 bases from V and 5 bases from J, with 9 bases between.

This clonotype was counted a few times. The chain carries TRBV24-1 and TRBJ2-1; D is perhaps TRBD1 or TRBD2 (6 bases each). Germline-derived CDR1 and CDR2 are KGHDR and SFDVKD. The CDR3 covers 16 residues. V shed 3 bases and J shed 0 bases, with 11 bases lying between them. This CDR3 reads CATSDGGGGSYNEQFF. As DNA, the CDR3 is TGTGCCACCAGTGATGGAGGAGGGGGCTCCTACAATGAGCAGTTCTTC.

Only a few counts were recorded for this clonotype. The chain is built from TRBV6-5 and TRBJ1-4; possible D gene TRBD1, 5 bases. Trimming took 2 bases from V and 1 from J, leaving 14 bases between them. The CDR3 is 17 amino acids. From germline, CDR1 is MNHEY and CDR2 SVGAGI. The CDR3 DNA reads as TGTGCCAGCAGTTACCGGTCAGGGTGGGAAACTAATGAAAAACTGTTTTTT. As protein: CASSYRSGWETNEKLFF.

This clonotype has just one count. The rearrangement joins TRBV14 to TRBJ1-1; D not certain. V was pared by 4 bases and J by 13 bases, with 19 bases between. This CDR3 contains 13 residues. Germline V gives CDR1 SGHDN, CDR2 FVKESK. In nucleotides, the CDR3 is TGTGCCAGCAGCCCTCAGATGGGCGCTTCAGGTTTCTTT. Amino acid sequence: CASSPQMGASGFF.

This rearrangement joins TRBV29-1 to TRBJ2-7, with TRBD1 matching over 11 bases. Germline trimming cut 6 bases from V and 6 bases from J; bases unmatched to any gene: 7. This CDR3 contains 13 residues. CDR1 is SQVTM and CDR2 is ANQGSEA in the germline V gene. CDR3 bases: TGCAGCGTAAACCGGGACAGGGGGGGCGAGCAGTACTTC. Protein: CSVNRDRGGEQYF.

The chain is built from TRBV4-2 and TRBJ2-3, with D possibly being TRBD2 (5 bases). The ends were cut back, 1 base at V and 2 bases at J, with 10 bases in the middle. Germline lookup yields CDR1 LGHNA and CDR2 YNFKEQ. The CDR3 totals 15 residues. The CDR3 region has the DNA TGTGCCAGCAGCCAAGGGGCGGGTACCACAGATACGCAGTATTTT. Translated: CASSQGAGTTDTQYF.

This clonotype was counted many times. The rearrangement links TRBV30 to TRBJ2-2; possible D gene TRBD1, 5 bases. Trimming took 5 bases from V and 7 from J, leaving 20 bases between them. Looked up from germline, CDR1 is GTSNPN and CDR2 is SVGIG (reference sequence). The CDR3 is made up of 15 amino acids. For the CDR3, the DNA is TGTGCCTGGGCGCACCTTGGGGCCGCGAACGGGGAGCTGTTTTTT. Amino acids: CAWAHLGAANGELFF.

The V and J genes are TRBV19 and TRBJ2-7, with 7 nucleotides matching TRBD1. Germline V gives CDR1 LNHDA, CDR2 SQIVND (reference sequence). The CDR3 totals 15 residues. The ends lost 0 bases at V and 3 bases at J; junction bases unmatched: 5. The chain's CDR3 is CASSIERQGYYEQYF. CDR3 DNA sequence: TGTGCCAGTAGTATAGAACGACAGGGTTACTACGAGCAGTACTTC. Drawing the rest from reference TRBV19 and TRBJ2-7, the complete variable domain is DGGITQSPKYLFRKEGQNVTLSCEQNLNHDAMYWYRQDPGQGLRLIYYSQIVNDFQKGDIAEGYSVSREKKESFPLTVTSAQKNPTAFYLCASSIERQGYYEQYFGPGTRLTVT.